Shown below are 8 T cell receptor beta chains from a single sample sequenced in a study of cytomegalovirus exposure and HLA in healthy donors. A multiplex PCR was run with 60 Vbeta primers and 13 Jbeta primers. TCRdb's copy holds only in-frame clones and misses some; the assay was immunoSEQ multiplex PCR. The data show some 270,000 clones, approximately 80% seen once. Sequences were obtained from PBMCs. The source of these receptors is a girl aged 2-10 years in good health and CMV-seronegative.

About this clone itself: Compared with germline, one end of the junction differs, possibly owing to a read error. The chain employs TRBV29-1 and TRBJ2-1, with 8 bases fitting TRBD2. From germline, CDR1 is SQVTM and CDR2 ANQGSEA. The CDR3 has 15 residues. The CDR3 coding sequence is TGCAGCGTGTCAGCGGGAGACTACTCCCACAATGAGCAGTTCTTC. Encoded protein: CSVSAGDYSHNEQFF.

This chain connects TRBV5-6 to TRBJ2-6, with D unresolved. Germline V lookup: CDR1 SGHDT, CDR2 YYEEEE. V lost 4 bases, J lost 0 bases, and 11 bases lay in between. This CDR3 is built from 16 residues. CDR3 loop: CASSTLLSSGANVLTF. DNA of the CDR3: TGTGCCAGCAGCACCCTACTGAGCTCTGGGGCCAACGTCCTGACTTTC.

This rearrangement joins TRBV7-2 to TRBJ1-2; D might be TRBD1 (6 bases). Germline V gene lookup returns CDR1 SGHTA and CDR2 FQGNSA. Trimming removed 6 bases from V and 5 bases from J, with 16 bases in between. This CDR3 is 14 amino acids long. The CDR3 reads CASRDSWGTYGYTF. Here the CDR3 DNA reads TGTGCCAGCAGGGACAGCTGGGGTACATATGGCTACACCTTC.

J is TRBJ1-3 and V is TRBV5-4; D unresolved. There are 14 residues in the CDR3. V lost 0 bases and J lost 8, with 12 bases in between. Per germline, CDR1 SGHNT and CDR2 YYREEE (reference sequence). The CDR3 protein is CASSLVARADTIYF. CDR3 nucleotide sequence: TGTGCCAGCAGCTTGGTCGCCCGCGCGGACACCATATATTTT.

CDR3 protein: CASSARELGNQPQHF. The DNA of the CDR3 is TGTGCCAGCAGTGCGCGGGAGCTCGGCAATCAGCCCCAGCATTTT. The chain joins TRBV6-5 to TRBJ1-5, with D uncertain. V lost 5 bases, J lost 2 bases, and 13 bases lay in between. Germline assignment: CDR1 MNHEY and CDR2 SVGAGI. This CDR3 region has 15 residues.

J is TRBJ2-7 and V is TRBV29-1; 9 bases are a match to TRBD1. Germline CDR1 is SQVTM and CDR2 is ANQGSEA. This CDR3 region has 12 residues. Trimming took 8 bases from V and 1 from J; bases not matched to a gene: 3. This CDR3 reads CSPDRGSYEQYF. CDR3 nucleotides: TGCAGCCCGGACAGGGGTTCCTACGAGCAGTACTTC.

The V call is TRBV9, the J call TRBJ1-6; D gene ambiguous. The CDR3 extends over 15 amino acids. The V end lost 1 base, the J end lost 7 bases, and 12 bases lay between the germline ends. Per the germline V gene, CDR1 is SGDLS and CDR2 is YYNGEE. This CDR3 is CASSVRGNQNSPLHF. CDR3 coding DNA: TGTGCCAGCAGCGTACGGGGTAATCAGAATTCACCCCTCCACTTT.

The chain joins TRBV4-1 to TRBJ1-1, with D unresolved. Germline CDR1 and CDR2: MGHRA and YSYEKL. This CDR3 has 16 residues. The ends were cut back, 0 bases at V and 11 bases at J, with 22 bases in the middle. The CDR3 region is CASSQELGSLRIGAFF. The CDR3 nucleotides read TGCGCCAGCAGCCAAGAATTGGGCAGCTTACGGATTGGGGCTTTCTTT.